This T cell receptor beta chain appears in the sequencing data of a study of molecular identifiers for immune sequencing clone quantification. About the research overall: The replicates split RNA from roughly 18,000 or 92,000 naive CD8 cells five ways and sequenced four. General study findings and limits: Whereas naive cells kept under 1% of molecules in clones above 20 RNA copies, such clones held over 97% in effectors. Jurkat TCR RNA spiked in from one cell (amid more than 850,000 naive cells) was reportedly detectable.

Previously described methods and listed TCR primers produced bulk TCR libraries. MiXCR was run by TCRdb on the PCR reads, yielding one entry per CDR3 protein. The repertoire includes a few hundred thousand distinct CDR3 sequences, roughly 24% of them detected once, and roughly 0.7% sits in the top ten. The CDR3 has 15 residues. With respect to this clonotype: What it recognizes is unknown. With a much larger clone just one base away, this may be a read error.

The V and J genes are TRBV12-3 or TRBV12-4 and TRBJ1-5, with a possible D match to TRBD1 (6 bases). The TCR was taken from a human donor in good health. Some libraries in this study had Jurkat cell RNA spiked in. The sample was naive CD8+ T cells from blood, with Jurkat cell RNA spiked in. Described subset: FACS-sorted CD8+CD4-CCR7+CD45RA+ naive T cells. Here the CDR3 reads CAGSIHRDSNQPQHF. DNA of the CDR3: TGTGCCGGCAGTATCCACAGGGATAGCAATCAGCCCCAGCATTTT.